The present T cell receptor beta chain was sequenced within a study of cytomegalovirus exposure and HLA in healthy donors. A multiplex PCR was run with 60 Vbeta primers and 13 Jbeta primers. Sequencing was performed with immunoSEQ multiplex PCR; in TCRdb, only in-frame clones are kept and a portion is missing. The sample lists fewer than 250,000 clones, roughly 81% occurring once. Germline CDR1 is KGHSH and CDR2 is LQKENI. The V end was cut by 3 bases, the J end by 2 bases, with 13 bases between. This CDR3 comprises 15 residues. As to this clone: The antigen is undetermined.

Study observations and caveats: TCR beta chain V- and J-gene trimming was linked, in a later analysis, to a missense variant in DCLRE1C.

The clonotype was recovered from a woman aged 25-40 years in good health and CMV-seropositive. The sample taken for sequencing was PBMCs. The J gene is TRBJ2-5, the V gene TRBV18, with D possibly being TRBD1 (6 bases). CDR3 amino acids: CASSPGQPRQETQYF. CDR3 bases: TGTGCCAGCTCACCTGGACAGCCTAGACAAGAGACCCAGTACTTC.